This section outlines one T cell receptor beta chain sequence together with its context. Its antigen is not known. This entry comes from a study of response to subunit inactivated influenza vaccine. Study observations and caveats: The authors offered the suggestion that each seasonal influenza vaccination recruits few new T cells.

Each CDR3 protein is one row after TCRdb ran MiXCR on the RT-PCR reads. The sample carries under 950,000 distinct CDR3 sequences, 21% recorded once. Sequencing used PBMCs from blood, obtained roughly 5 days after vaccination. This TCR derives from a man over 45 who received an inactivated influenza vaccine.

The CDR3 sequence: CATRRGSGTTNEQFF. Here the CDR3 DNA reads TGTGCCACAAGAAGAGGGAGCGGGACGACCAATGAGCAGTTCTTC. The chain couples TRBV24-1 to TRBJ2-1, with TRBD2 matching over 7 bases. This CDR3 spans 15 amino acids. Germline CDR1 and CDR2: KGHDR and SFDVKD. The V gene end was trimmed by 10 bases and the J gene end by 6 bases; junction bases not matched to a gene: 14.